Shown below are 17 T cell receptor beta chains from a single sample sequenced in a study of siplizumab effects on memory and regulatory T cells (dated by TCRdb to the late 2010s). The library came from the immunoSEQ multiplex PCR assay. TCRdb retrieved this table from immuneACCESS and kept in-frame rearrangements only. Not all clones are present; in checked studies, unresolved V genes account for under half, and no reason is known for the remainder. This sample lists 94,000 or so clones; roughly 93% were detected once. 6% to 7% of the sample belongs to the ten largest clones. Sequenced material: CD8+ T cells sorted from blood. Receptors originate from a human donor in good health.

The chain is built from TRBV4-3 and TRBJ2-1; the D is unclear. The CDR3 sequence is 15 residues long. Germline V gives CDR1 LGHNA, CDR2 YSLEER. Trimming took 1 base from V and 6 from J, leaving 13 bases between them. The CDR3 DNA sequence: TGCGCCAGCAGCCAAGTCTGGCCAGGTATCAATGAGCAGTTCTTC. It encodes CASSQVWPGINEQFF.

The CDR3 here is CASSYAAEYEQYF. Written as DNA, the CDR3 is TGTGCCAGCAGTTACGCTGCCGAATACGAGCAGTACTTC. The J gene is TRBJ2-7, the V gene TRBV6-5; no clear D gene. Germline CDR1 MNHEY, CDR2 SVGAGI. The CDR3 loop spans 13 amino acids. V lost 2 bases to trimming and J lost 4 bases, with 9 bases between them.

The rearrangement joins TRBV12-5 to TRBJ2-1; D remains ambiguous. Germline-derived CDR1 and CDR2 are LGHNT and FRNRAP. Trimming pared 6 bases from V and 9 bases from J, leaving 21 bases between. CDR3 length: 15 amino acids. CDR3: CASGPHTSPPTEQFF. The CDR3 nucleotides read TGTGCTAGTGGACCACACACCAGCCCACCCACTGAGCAGTTCTTC. Complete variable domain (other parts from reference TRBV12-5 and TRBJ2-1): DARVTQTPRHKVTEMGQEVTMRCQPILGHNTVFWYRQTMMQGLELLAYFRNRAPLDDSGMPKDRFSAEMPDATLATLKIQPSEPRDSAVYFCASGPHTSPPTEQFFGPGTRLTVL.

This chain uses TRBV4-1 with TRBJ2-1; no clear D gene. The CDR3 is 15 residues long. CDR1 and CDR2 from the germline V gene are MGHRA and YSYEKL. The V end was cut by 2 bases, the J end by 6 bases, with 14 bases between. The chain's CDR3 is CASSQTVESSNEQFF. The CDR3 bases are TGCGCCAGCAGCCAAACAGTGGAGAGCTCCAATGAGCAGTTCTTC.

This clone was counted a single time. The V gene is TRBV30, the J gene TRBJ2-2, with D unresolved. The CDR3 consists of 11 residues. Trimming shortened V by 1 base and J by 6 bases, and 3 bases separated the two germline ends. Germline V gene sequence: CDR1 GTSNPN, CDR2 SVGIG (reference sequence). The CDR3 DNA is TGTGCCTGGAGTGAGGCCGGGGAGCTGTTTTTT. Amino acids: CAWSEAGELFF.

CDR3 in amino acids: CASSSRTGGDTQYF. For the CDR3, the DNA is TGTGCCAGTAGTTCAAGGACAGGGGGGGATACGCAGTATTTT. The rearrangement links TRBV19 to TRBJ2-3, with TRBD1 identical over 10 bases. The CDR3 contains 14 residues. Looked up from germline, CDR1 is LNHDA and CDR2 is SQIVND (reference sequence). The V and J ends lost 5 bases and 6 bases, in that order; junction bases with no gene match: 5.

This chain links TRBV9 with TRBJ2-7; the D gene is possibly TRBD1 (6 bases). The germline V gene encodes CDR1 SGDLS and CDR2 YYNGEE. The CDR3 is made up of 14 amino acids. V lost 0 bases to trimming and J lost 7 bases, with 14 bases between them. The CDR3 bases are TGTGCCAGCAGCGTAGGGGGGCCCAGGGAAGAGCAGTACTTC. This gives the protein CASSVGGPREEQYF.

The CDR3 loop is CATKVGGTEAFF. The CDR3 DNA follows: TGTGCCACCAAGGTGGGGGGCACTGAAGCTTTCTTT. The chain carries TRBV19 and TRBJ1-1, with D maybe TRBD1 (5 bases). V gave up 10 bases and J gave up 4 bases, with 13 bases separating them. This CDR3 has 12 amino acids. The V gene's germline CDR1 is LNHDA and CDR2 SQIVND (reference sequence).

The rearrangement links TRBV7-9 to TRBJ2-3; D gene uncertain. Germline values: CDR1 SEHNR, CDR2 FQNEAQ (reference sequence). Trimming removed 4 bases at V and 2 bases at J, with 13 bases between. The CDR3 length is 15 residues. CDR3 amino acids: CASSSELEYTDTQYF. DNA of the CDR3: TGTGCCAGCAGCTCCGAATTAGAATACACAGATACGCAGTATTTT.

The chain recombines TRBV4-1 with TRBJ1-2; TRBD1 matches 10 bases. The CDR3 spans 15 residues. J was trimmed by 5 bases and V by 0 bases; bases with no gene match: 3. Germline V lookup: CDR1 MGHRA, CDR2 YSYEKL. This CDR3 reads CASSQDRDRGYGYTF. As DNA, the CDR3 is TGCGCCAGCAGCCAAGACCGGGACAGGGGATATGGCTACACCTTC.

The chain joins TRBV5-1 to TRBJ1-1; D is uncertain. The CDR3 runs 15 residues. Trimming took off 5 bases at V and 0 bases at J, with 14 bases between the two ends. Germline V lookup: CDR1 SGHRS, CDR2 YFSETQ. The DNA of the CDR3 is TGCGCCAGCAGTAGGGTGGGCGGCATGAACACTGAAGCTTTCTTT. This sequence encodes CASSRVGGMNTEAFF. The variable domain in full, completed from reference TRBV5-1 and TRBJ1-1, reads KAGVTQTPRYLIKTRGQQVTLSCSPISGHRSVSWYQQTPGQGLQFLFEYFSETQRNKGNFPGRFSGRQFSNSRSEMNVSTLELGDSALYLCASSRVGGMNTEAFFGQGTRLTVV.

CDR3 sequence reads: CASSQRDITYEQYF. The DNA for the CDR3 is TGCGCCAGCAGCCAGCGGGACATAACCTACGAGCAGTACTTC. The chain is built from TRBV4-1 and TRBJ2-7; D might be TRBD1 or TRBD2, each matching 6 bases. Trimming left V 3 bases short and J 2 bases short, with 11 bases between. Per the germline V gene, CDR1 is MGHRA and CDR2 is YSYEKL. The CDR3 is made up of 14 amino acids.

The chain uses TRBV7-8 and TRBJ2-3, with 8 bases that match TRBD1. The CDR3 spans 16 residues. Germline lookup yields CDR1 SGHVS and CDR2 FQNEAQ. The V segment lost 5 bases and the J segment 3 bases; nucleotides outside the gene matches: 10. The CDR3 sequence is CASSPSPGQETDTQYF. DNA for the CDR3: TGTGCCAGCAGCCCCTCTCCGGGACAGGAGACAGATACGCAGTATTTT.

J is TRBJ1-3 and V is TRBV7-9, with D possibly being TRBD1 (5 bases). CDR1 SEHNR and CDR2 FQNEAQ come from the germline V gene (reference sequence). The CDR3 is 15 amino acids. V was pared by 7 bases and J by 1 base, with 14 bases between. CDR3 sequence (DNA): TGTGCCAGCATCGAAGGGGTCTTTTCTGGAAACACCATATATTTT. Its translation: CASIEGVFSGNTIYF.

V usage is TRBV19 and J usage is TRBJ1-1, with D unclear. Looked up from germline, CDR1 is LNHDA and CDR2 is SQIVND (reference sequence). CDR3 length equals 15 residues. Trimming removed 5 bases from V and 5 bases from J, with 18 bases in between. The CDR3 sequence: CASSPDGSSLTEAFF. The CDR3 nucleotides read TGTGCCAGTAGTCCCGACGGATCCTCGTTGACTGAAGCTTTCTTT.

The CDR3 sequence: CASSPIAGVGTDTQYF. The CDR3 DNA sequence: TGTGCCAGCAGTCCCATAGCGGGAGTGGGTACAGATACGCAGTATTTT. This chain links TRBV27 with TRBJ2-3; 9 positions match TRBD2. J was trimmed by 3 bases and V by 5 bases; bases with no gene match: 9. Germline CDR1 and CDR2: MNHEY and SMNVEV (reference sequence). The CDR3 sequence is 16 residues long.

The chain is built from TRBV27 and TRBJ1-1; no reliable D call. V was shortened by 2 bases and J by 0 bases, with 7 bases between the two germline ends. Germline V gene sequence: CDR1 MNHEY, CDR2 SMNVEV (reference sequence). CDR3 length: 14 amino acids. CDR3 coding DNA: TGTGCCAGCAGTTTAGACGGTATGAACACTGAAGCTTTCTTT. It translates to CASSLDGMNTEAFF.